This T cell receptor (beta chain) was sequenced in a study of patients and donors after allogeneic stem cell transplantation. In TCRdb, the RT-PCR reads were re-called with MiXCR into one record per CDR3 protein. The sample consists of 20,000 to 30,000 distinct CDR3 sequences, 35% to 45% of them appearing once. The germline CDR1 and CDR2 sequences are MNHEY and SVGAGI. This CDR3 comprises 16 residues. V was clipped by 6 bases and J by 2 bases; unmatched bases: 8. Input material: blood, either unsorted or a sorted T cell fraction (not recorded which). The chain couples TRBV6-5 to TRBJ1-1, with 11 nucleotides matching TRBD1. The receptor comes from a human donor who was either an allogeneic HSCT recipient or a stem cell or donor lymphocyte infusion donor (not recorded which). It is not recorded whose cells these are; they may come from a transplant donor. CDR3 amino acids: CASSLGQGAPNTEAFF. The CDR3 region has the DNA TGTGCCAGCAGCCTAGGACAGGGGGCTCCTAACACTGAAGCTTTCTTT.